A selection of T cell receptor beta chains follows, all from one sample in a study of CD8 T cells in Susac syndrome. TCRdb used MiXCR to reprocess the immunoSEQ multiplex PCR reads, holding one entry per CDR3 protein. The sample has about 150,000 distinct CDR3 sequences; approximately 93% are singletons. The sequenced sample was CD4+ T cells from PBMCs. These receptors were collected from a human donor with multiple sclerosis. Each CDR3 is given without its conserved first and last residue. Each record gives: J gene, V gene, clone size, CDR3 protein. Clone size is stated in some rows and not others, as once, few, many or a class when expanded.

TRBJ2-5	TRBV13	NA	ASSTEGLARETQY
TRBJ1-1	TRBV6-5	NA	ASSYETGALTEAF
TRBJ2-7	TRBV6-2/TRBV6-3	NA	ASSSGSSPTYEQY
TRBJ1-2	TRBV5-6	once	ASSIYREGYT
TRBJ2-5	TRBV6-6	NA	ASSWTGGGGVETQY
TRBJ1-2	TRBV4-1	NA	ASSPDNFRTGGGHT
TRBJ2-5	TRBV5-8	NA	ASNPDRGVSQETQY
TRBJ2-3	TRBV28	NA	ASTMRRAGGLDTQY
TRBJ2-2	TRBV4-2	NA	ASSQVRGLAGTGELF
TRBJ1-1	TRBV12-3/TRBV12-4	NA	ASSFFEGAEAF
TRBJ2-3	TRBV5-1	NA	ASSRWTASDTQY